Sequencing of this T cell receptor beta chain was carried out in a study of CD8+ T cells in alopecia areata. Background on the study: Treated patients took oral tofacitinib at 5 to 10 mg twice daily.

Findings of the study overall: In scalp, tofacitinib significantly decreased clonality and expanded CD8+ clones among the top 100.

The authors extracted RNA and reverse transcribed it into cDNA as the sequencing template. This table comes from immunoSEQ multiplex PCR, and its TCRdb copy is limited to in-frame clones, with some not included. This table holds approximately 140,000 clones, 85% to 90% found once. In germline, CDR1 is PRHDT, CDR2 FYEKMQ (reference sequence). The CDR3 consists of 13 residues. Trimming left V 3 bases short and J 2 bases short, with 7 bases between. This sample's treatment: oral pan-JAK inhibitor, 5-10 mg twice daily. Alopecia areata patients gave lesional scalp punch biopsies and peripheral blood samples. A FACSAria was used to sort CD4+ and CD8+ T cells. These cells came from PBMCs. Note on this clone: Its target is not known.

The clonotype was recovered from a human donor with alopecia areata. The V and J genes are TRBV13 and TRBJ2-5, with D possibly TRBD1 on 6 matching bases. Here the sequenced sample was CD8+ T cells sorted from blood, taken at week 4, from a patient treated with tofacitinib. Written as DNA, the CDR3 is TGTGCCAGCAGCTTTGACAGGCAAGAGACCCAGTACTTC. This encodes CASSFDRQETQYF.